The 4 T cell receptor beta chains listed next were all sequenced from one sample in a study of human T cells and chemical hapten exposure. TCRdb reprocessed the RACE reads via MiXCR and lists one record per CDR3 protein. Among just under 350,000 distinct CDR3 sequences listed, approximately 6.3% were seen once. The time point was: patch test 1, 2 weeks after DPC sensitization. Treatment given: therapeutic diphenylcyclopropenone sensitization with weekly scalp DPC. The sequenced sample was whole blood, obtained in connection with sensitization to the hapten diphenylcyclopropenone (DPC). The receptors come from a woman between 18 and 29 years old with alopecia areata. Some clones in this sample may be carry-over from other donors' samples.

This clonotype was seen at least ten times. The chain joins TRBV15 to TRBJ2-7; TRBD1 agrees at 7 bases. CDR1 is LNHNV and CDR2 is YYDKDF in the germline V gene (reference sequence). The CDR3 contains 14 residues. J was trimmed by 2 bases and V by 3 bases; bases with no gene match: 4. CDR3: CATSRAGTAYEQYF. The CDR3 DNA is TGTGCCACCAGCAGGGCCGGGACAGCCTACGAGCAGTACTTC.

This clonotype was observed a handful of times. V usage is TRBV29-1 and J usage is TRBJ2-1, with a weak D call TRBD1 (6 bases). Germline V CDR1 and CDR2: SQVTM, ANQGSEA. This CDR3 contains 12 residues. Trimming pared 0 bases from V and 16 bases from J, leaving 16 bases between. CDR3 DNA sequence: TGCAGCGTTGAAGAAGGGGGACCCTGGCGCTTCTTC. Amino acids: CSVEEGGPWRFF.

The chain links TRBV20-1 to TRBJ1-6; 7 positions match TRBD1. The germline gives CDR1 DFQATT, CDR2 SNEGSKA (reference sequence). The trim removed 6 bases at V and 5 bases at J, leaving 10 bases unmatched. The CDR3 extends over 15 amino acids. The CDR3 DNA is TGCAGTGCGCGGGACAGTCCTGCTAATAATTCACCCCTCCACTTT. Translation: CSARDSPANNSPLHF.

V gene TRBV4-3 combines with J gene TRBJ2-3; possible D gene TRBD2, 5 bases. Germline CDR1 reads LGHNA; CDR2 reads YSLEER. V was trimmed by 0 bases and J by 8 bases, leaving 12 bases between them. The CDR3 consists of 14 residues. CDR3 coding DNA: TGCGCCAGCAGCCAAGATTGGCGACGGGGTACGCAGTATTTT. Its protein is CASSQDWRRGTQYF.